This T cell receptor beta chain stems from a study of shared clonotypes between healthy human individuals. Study-wide results and limits: The study found lower generation probabilities in non-shared clonotypes than in those shared by all four donors. Memory subsets generally showed lower estimated richness than naive subsets. Blood was the sole source, and tissue repertoires probably differ.

Profiled with immunoSEQ multiplex PCR; TCRdb holds only in-frame clones, not every one. Of about 2.2 million clones in the sample, around 95% were seen once. Trimming took 11 bases from V and 2 from J, leaving 19 bases between them. The CDR3 runs 14 residues. Germline CDR1 is ENHRY and CDR2 is SYGVKD. Regarding this clone: Its antigen is currently unknown.

CD45RO-negative, CCR7-selected cells formed the naive CD8 fraction, which excluded terminally differentiated effector memory CD45RA+ cells. There were only Caucasian adults among the donors, and all lived in Nashville, Tennessee. The chain is built from TRBV10-3 and TRBJ2-7; a weak D match, TRBD1 (6 bases). Sequenced material: naive CD8+ T cells from PBMCs. This sequence was found in a man aged 18 to 29 in good health. Some clones in this sample may be carry-over from other donors' samples. The CDR3 DNA is TGTGCCTCTACGAACCCGGGACAACCCTACGAGCAGTACTTC. Translating gives CASTNPGQPYEQYF.